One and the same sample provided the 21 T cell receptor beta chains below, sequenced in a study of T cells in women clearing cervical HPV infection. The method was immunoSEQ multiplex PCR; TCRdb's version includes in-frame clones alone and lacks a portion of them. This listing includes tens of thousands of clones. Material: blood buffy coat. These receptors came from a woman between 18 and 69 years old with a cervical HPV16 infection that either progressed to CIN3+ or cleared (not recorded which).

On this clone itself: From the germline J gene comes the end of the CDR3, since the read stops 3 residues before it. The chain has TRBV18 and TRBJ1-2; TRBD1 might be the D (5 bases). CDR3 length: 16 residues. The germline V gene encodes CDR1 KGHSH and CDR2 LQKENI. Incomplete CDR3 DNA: TGTGCCAGCTCACCAAGCCTAGCGGGGGTCTTGAATGAC. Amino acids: CASSPSLAGVLND. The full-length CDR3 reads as CASSPSLAGVLNDYTF.

This CDR3 is CSASAGTDNQPQHF. The part of the CDR3 DNA that was read is TGCAGTGCTAGCGCCGGGACAGATAATCAGCCC. V and J are TRBV20-1 and TRBJ1-5; 7 positions match TRBD1. Sequencing ends 3 residues short of the CDR3 end; the germline J gene provides the rest. CDR1 is DFQATT and CDR2 is SNEGSKA in the germline V gene (reference sequence). The CDR3 runs to 14 residues. V was pared by 3 bases and J by 4 bases, with 6 bases of the junction left unmatched.

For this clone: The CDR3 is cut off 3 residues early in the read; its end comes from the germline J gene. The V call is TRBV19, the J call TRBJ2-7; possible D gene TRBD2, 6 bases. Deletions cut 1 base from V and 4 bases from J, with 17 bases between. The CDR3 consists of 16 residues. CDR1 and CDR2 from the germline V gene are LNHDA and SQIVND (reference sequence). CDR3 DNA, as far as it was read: TGTGCCAGTAGTATAGTAGGACCAGGAGGGGATTACGAG. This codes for CASSIVGPGGDYE. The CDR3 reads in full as CASSIVGPGGDYEQYF.

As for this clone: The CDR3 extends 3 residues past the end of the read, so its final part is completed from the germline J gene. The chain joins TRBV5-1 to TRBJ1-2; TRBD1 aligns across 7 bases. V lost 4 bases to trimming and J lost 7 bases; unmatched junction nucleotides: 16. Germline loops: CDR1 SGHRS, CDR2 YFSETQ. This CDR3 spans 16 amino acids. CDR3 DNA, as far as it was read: TGCGCCAGCAGCGTAGGGAGTACAGGGGATATAGGTGGC. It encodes CASSVGSTGDIGG. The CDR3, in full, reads CASSVGSTGDIGGYTF. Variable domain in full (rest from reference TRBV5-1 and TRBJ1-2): KAGVTQTPRYLIKTRGQQVTLSCSPISGHRSVSWYQQTPGQGLQFLFEYFSETQRNKGNFPGRFSGRQFSNSRSEMNVSTLELGDSALYLCASSVGSTGDIGGYTFGSGTRLTVV.

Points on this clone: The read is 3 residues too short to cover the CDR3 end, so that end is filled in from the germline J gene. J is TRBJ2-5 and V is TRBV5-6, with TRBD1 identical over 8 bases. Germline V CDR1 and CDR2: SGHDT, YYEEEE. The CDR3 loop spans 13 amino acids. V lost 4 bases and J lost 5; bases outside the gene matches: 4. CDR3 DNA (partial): TGTGCCAGCAGCCGCAGGGGGCGGGAGACC. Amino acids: CASSRRGRET. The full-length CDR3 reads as CASSRRGRETQYF.

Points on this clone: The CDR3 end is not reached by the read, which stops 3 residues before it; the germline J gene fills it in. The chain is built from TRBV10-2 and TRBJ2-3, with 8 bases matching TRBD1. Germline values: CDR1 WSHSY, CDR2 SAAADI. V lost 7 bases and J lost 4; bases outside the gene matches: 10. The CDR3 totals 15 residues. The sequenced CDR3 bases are TGCGCCAGCAACCCAGGGGGCGGTCTCCCAGATACG. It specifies CASNPGGGLPDT. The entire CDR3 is CASNPGGGLPDTQYF.

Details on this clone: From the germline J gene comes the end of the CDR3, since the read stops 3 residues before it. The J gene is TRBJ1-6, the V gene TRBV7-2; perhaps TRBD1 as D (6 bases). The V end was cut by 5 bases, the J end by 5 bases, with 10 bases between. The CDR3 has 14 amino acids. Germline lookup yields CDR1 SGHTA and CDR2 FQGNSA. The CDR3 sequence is CASSPRTDNSPLHF. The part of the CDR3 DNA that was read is TGTGCCAGCAGCCCACGGACAGATAATTCACCC.

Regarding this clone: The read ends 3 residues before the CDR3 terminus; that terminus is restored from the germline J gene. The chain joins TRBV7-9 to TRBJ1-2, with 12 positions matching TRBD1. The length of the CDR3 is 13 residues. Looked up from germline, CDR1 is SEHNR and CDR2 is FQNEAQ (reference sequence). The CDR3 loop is CASTRDRGRDYTF. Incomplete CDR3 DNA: TGTGCCAGCACACGGGACAGGGGGCGCGAC.

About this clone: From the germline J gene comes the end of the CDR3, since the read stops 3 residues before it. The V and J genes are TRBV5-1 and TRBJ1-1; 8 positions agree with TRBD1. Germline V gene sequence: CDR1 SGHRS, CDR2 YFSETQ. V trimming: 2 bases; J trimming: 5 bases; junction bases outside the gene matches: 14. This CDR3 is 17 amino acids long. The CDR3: CASSFQSPGTGRTEAFF. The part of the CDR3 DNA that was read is TGCGCCAGCAGCTTCCAATCCCCAGGGACAGGCAGGACTGAA.

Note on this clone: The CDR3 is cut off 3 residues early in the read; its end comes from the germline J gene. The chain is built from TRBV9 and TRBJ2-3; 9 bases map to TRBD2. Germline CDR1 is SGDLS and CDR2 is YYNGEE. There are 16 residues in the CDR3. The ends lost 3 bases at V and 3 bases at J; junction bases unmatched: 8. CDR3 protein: CASSATSGFKTDTQYF. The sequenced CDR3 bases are TGTGCCAGCAGCGCGACTAGCGGCTTTAAAACAGATACG.

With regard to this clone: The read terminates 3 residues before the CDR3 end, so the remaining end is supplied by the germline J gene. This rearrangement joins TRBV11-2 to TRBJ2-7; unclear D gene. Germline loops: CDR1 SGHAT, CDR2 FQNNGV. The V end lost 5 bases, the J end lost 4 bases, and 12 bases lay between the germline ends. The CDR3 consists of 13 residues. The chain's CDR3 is CASSLNHGYEQYF. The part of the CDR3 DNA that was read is TGTGCCAGCAGCCTCAACCACGGTTACGAG.

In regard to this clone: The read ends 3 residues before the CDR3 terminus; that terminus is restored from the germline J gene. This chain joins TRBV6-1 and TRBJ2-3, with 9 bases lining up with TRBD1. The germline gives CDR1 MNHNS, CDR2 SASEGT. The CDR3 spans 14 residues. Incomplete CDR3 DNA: TGTGCCAGCAGTGGGGGACAGGGTAATCAGCCG. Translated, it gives CASSGGQGNQP. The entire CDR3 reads CASSGGQGNQPQYF.

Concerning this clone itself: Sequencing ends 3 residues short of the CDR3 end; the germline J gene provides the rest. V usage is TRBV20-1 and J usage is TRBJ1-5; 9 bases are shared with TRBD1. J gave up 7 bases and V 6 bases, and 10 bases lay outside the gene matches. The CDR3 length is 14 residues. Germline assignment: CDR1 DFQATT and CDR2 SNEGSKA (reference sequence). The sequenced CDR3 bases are TGCAGTGCAGTAAACGACAGGGGGTCGCAGCCC. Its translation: CSAVNDRGSQP. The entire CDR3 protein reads CSAVNDRGSQPQHF.

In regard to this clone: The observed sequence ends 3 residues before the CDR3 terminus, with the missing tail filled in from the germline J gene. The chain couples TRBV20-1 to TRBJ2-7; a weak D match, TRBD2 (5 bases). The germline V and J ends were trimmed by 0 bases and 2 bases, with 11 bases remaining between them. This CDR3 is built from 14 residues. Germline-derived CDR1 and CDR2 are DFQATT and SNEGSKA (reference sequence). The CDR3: CSARDLTKAYEQYF. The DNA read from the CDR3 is TGCAGTGCTAGAGACCTGACTAAAGCCTACGAG.

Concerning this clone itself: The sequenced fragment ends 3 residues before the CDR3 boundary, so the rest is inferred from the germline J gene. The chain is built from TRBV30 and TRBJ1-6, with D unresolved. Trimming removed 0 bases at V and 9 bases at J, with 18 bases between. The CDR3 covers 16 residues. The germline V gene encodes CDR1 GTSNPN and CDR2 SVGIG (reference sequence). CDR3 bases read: TGTGCCTGGAGTGTACCACCAGGAACCATCCCTTCACCC. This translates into CAWSVPPGTIPSP. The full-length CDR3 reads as CAWSVPPGTIPSPLHF.

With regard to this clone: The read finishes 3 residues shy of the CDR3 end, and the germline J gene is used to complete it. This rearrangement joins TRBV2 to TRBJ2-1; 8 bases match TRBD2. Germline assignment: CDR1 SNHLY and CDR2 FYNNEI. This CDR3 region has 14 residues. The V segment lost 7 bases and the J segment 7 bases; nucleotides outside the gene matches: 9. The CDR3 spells CASIRGGTRNEQFF. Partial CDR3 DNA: TGTGCCAGCATACGCGGGGGGACGAGGAATGAG.

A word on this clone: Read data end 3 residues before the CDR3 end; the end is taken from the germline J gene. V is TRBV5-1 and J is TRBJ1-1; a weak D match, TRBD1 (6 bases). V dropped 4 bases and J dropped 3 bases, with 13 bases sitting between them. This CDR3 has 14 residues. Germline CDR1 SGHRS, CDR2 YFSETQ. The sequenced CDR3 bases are TGCGCCAGCAGCCGCGGGGGGGCGGACACTGAA. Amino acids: CASSRGGADTE. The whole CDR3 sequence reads CASSRGGADTEAFF.

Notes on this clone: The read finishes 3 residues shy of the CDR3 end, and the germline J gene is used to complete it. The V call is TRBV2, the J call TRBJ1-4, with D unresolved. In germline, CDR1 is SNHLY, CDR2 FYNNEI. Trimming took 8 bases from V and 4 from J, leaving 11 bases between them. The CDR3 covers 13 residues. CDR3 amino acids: CASQKDYNEKLFF. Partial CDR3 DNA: TGTGCCAGCCAGAAGGACTATAATGAAAAA.

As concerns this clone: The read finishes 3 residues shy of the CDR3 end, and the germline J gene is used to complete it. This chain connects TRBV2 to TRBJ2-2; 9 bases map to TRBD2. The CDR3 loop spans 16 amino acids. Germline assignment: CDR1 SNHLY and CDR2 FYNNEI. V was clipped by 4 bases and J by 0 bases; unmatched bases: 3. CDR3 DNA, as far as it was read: TGTGCCAGCAGTGGGAGCGGGGGGACGAACACCGGGGAG. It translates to CASSGSGGTNTGE. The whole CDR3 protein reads CASSGSGGTNTGELFF.

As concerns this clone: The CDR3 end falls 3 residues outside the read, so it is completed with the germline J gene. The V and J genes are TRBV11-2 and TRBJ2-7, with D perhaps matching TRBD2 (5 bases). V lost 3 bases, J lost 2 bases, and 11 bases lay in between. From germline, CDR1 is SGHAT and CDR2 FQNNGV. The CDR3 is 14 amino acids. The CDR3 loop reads CASSFGVATYEQYF. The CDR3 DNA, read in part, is TGTGCCAGCAGCTTCGGGGTGGCCACCTACGAG.

The CDR3: CASRLEGAGYTF. The sequenced CDR3 bases are TGTGCCAGCAGGTTGGAAGGGGCCGGC. This chain connects TRBV12-3 or TRBV12-4 to TRBJ1-2; a possible D gene is TRBD1 (5 bases). The sequenced fragment ends 3 residues before the CDR3 boundary, so the rest is inferred from the germline J gene. CDR3 length: 12 residues.